Shown below are 15 T cell receptor beta chains from a single sample sequenced in a study of naive and memory T cell subsets. An oligonucleotide containing a UMI was ligated to the 3' end of TCR cDNA. The SP2 primer and nested alpha and beta constant region primers amplified ligated cDNA in four rounds. In TCRdb, the 5' RACE reads were re-called with MiXCR into one record per CDR3 protein. The repertoire holds about 62,000 distinct CDR3 sequences, with around 8% as singletons. These receptors were collected from a female donor in good health.

This clonotype was recorded many times. The chain recombines TRBV6-5 with TRBJ1-1, with 10 bases identical to TRBD1. The V gene end was trimmed by 0 bases and the J gene end by 5 bases; junction bases not matched to a gene: 3. This CDR3 is 15 amino acids long. CDR1 MNHEY and CDR2 SVGAGI come from the germline V gene. The CDR3 bases are TGTGCCAGCAGTTACTCAGGGACAGGGGTAACTGAAGCTTTCTTT. It yields the protein CASSYSGTGVTEAFF.

There are a few counts of this clonotype. This chain connects TRBV5-8 to TRBJ2-7; D possibly corresponds to TRBD1 (5 bases). This CDR3 contains 11 residues. CDR1 and CDR2 (germline): SGHTS, YDEGEE. Trimming removed 10 bases from V and 6 bases from J, with 14 bases in between. In DNA, the CDR3 is TGTGCCCAACAGCGAAGGGGCGAGCAGTACTTC. Translating gives CAQQRRGEQYF.

There are a few counts of this clonotype. One end of the junction is discordant with germline, which a read error may explain. V usage is TRBV5-4 and J usage is TRBJ1-5, with D possibly matching TRBD1 (5 bases). The CDR3 extends over 14 amino acids. Germline V gives CDR1 SGHNT, CDR2 YYREEE (reference sequence). Here the CDR3 DNA reads TGTGCCAGCAGCAATGGGGGAGGCAATCAGCCCCAGAATTTT. Translation gives CASSNGGGNQPQNF.

This clonotype was detected many times. The V and J genes are TRBV7-8 and TRBJ1-1; D uncertain. Trimming took off 5 bases at V and 0 bases at J, with 10 bases between the two ends. Germline CDR1 is SGHVS and CDR2 is FQNEAQ. The CDR3 covers 14 residues. The chain's CDR3 is CASSRGHMNTEAFF. In nucleotides, the CDR3 is TGTGCCAGCAGCCGCGGGCATATGAACACTGAAGCTTTCTTT. Full variable domain (remainder filled in from reference TRBV7-8 and TRBJ1-1): GAGVSQSPRYKVAKRGQDVALRCDPISGHVSLFWYQQALGQGPEFLTYFQNEAQLDKSGLPSDRFFAERPEGSVSTLKIQRTQQEDSAVYLCASSRGHMNTEAFFGQGTRLTVV.

The rearrangement joins TRBV28 to TRBJ2-7, with a possible D match to TRBD1 (7 bases). Germline CDR1 reads MDHEN; CDR2 reads SYDVKM. V was cut by 3 bases and J by 6 bases, with 15 bases left in between. The CDR3 sequence is 14 residues long. The CDR3 region is CASSFPGGLAEQYF. The CDR3 region has the DNA TGTGCCAGCAGTTTCCCAGGGGGGCTGGCCGAGCAGTACTTC.

The chain links TRBV27 to TRBJ1-2; the D is unclear. V dropped 4 bases and J dropped 4 bases, with 25 bases sitting between them. Germline loops: CDR1 MNHEY, CDR2 SMNVEV (reference sequence). The CDR3 contains 18 residues. The CDR3 DNA follows: TGTGCCAGCAGTTGGACGTCTTCGGGCCTCACTCTACCCTATGGCTACACCTTC. Amino acids: CASSWTSSGLTLPYGYTF.

The rearrangement links TRBV9 to TRBJ2-3, with 7 bases fitting TRBD2. This CDR3 is built from 18 residues. Germline CDR1 and CDR2: SGDLS and YYNGEE. V lost 0 bases to trimming and J lost 2 bases; unmatched junction nucleotides: 12. CDR3 sequence: CASSVGVEWEGTTDTQYF. The CDR3 DNA follows: TGTGCCAGCAGCGTAGGGGTAGAGTGGGAGGGAACCACAGATACGCAGTATTTT.

This clonotype was found many times. The V call is TRBV20-1, the J call TRBJ1-1; 7 nucleotides match TRBD1. CDR1 is DFQATT and CDR2 is SNEGSKA in the germline V gene (reference sequence). The V gene end was trimmed by 5 bases and the J gene end by 4 bases; junction bases not matched to a gene: 7. The CDR3 length is 13 residues. As DNA, the CDR3 is TGCAGTGCTGAACAGGGGTTGGCCACTGAAGCTTTCTTT. Translating gives CSAEQGLATEAFF.

The CDR3 coding sequence is TGCAGTGCTTGGACATCTGGGGCCAACGTCCTGACTTTC. Translating gives CSAWTSGANVLTF. The chain is built from TRBV20-1 and TRBJ2-6, with D perhaps matching TRBD1 (5 bases). V lost 5 bases, J lost 1 base, and 6 bases lay in between. Germline loops: CDR1 DFQATT, CDR2 SNEGSKA (reference sequence). The CDR3 covers 13 residues.

This clonotype has only a few counts. This chain uses TRBV6-1 with TRBJ1-2; weak D call: TRBD1 (6 bases). The CDR3 contains 13 residues. V lost 8 bases, J lost 4 bases, and 14 bases lay in between. Germline values: CDR1 MNHNS, CDR2 SASEGT. The CDR3, as DNA: TGTGCCAGCGAGGCACAGGGATCCTATGGCTACACCTTC. Residues: CASEAQGSYGYTF.

The V gene is TRBV20-1, the J gene TRBJ2-3, with D hard to call. The CDR3 is 13 residues long. Trimming left V 5 bases short and J 1 base short, with 10 bases between. Per the germline V gene, CDR1 is DFQATT and CDR2 is SNEGSKA (reference sequence). The CDR3 DNA follows: TGCAGTGCTCCAGGACGGGGCACAGATACGCAGTATTTT. The encoded protein is CSAPGRGTDTQYF.

The chain has TRBV29-1 and TRBJ1-5; D ambiguous. The V end was cut by 4 bases, the J end by 3 bases, with 7 bases between. Germline lookup yields CDR1 SQVTM and CDR2 ANQGSEA. The CDR3 sequence is 12 residues long. The CDR3 DNA is TGCAGCGTTGGAGAATTCAATCAGCCCCAGCATTTT. Its translation: CSVGEFNQPQHF.

The V and J genes are TRBV29-1 and TRBJ2-3, with 7 positions matching TRBD2. Trimming cost V 3 bases and J 3 bases; bases outside gene matches: 6. Germline lookup yields CDR1 SQVTM and CDR2 ANQGSEA. The CDR3 covers 14 residues. CDR3 protein: CSVDEGEGTDTQYF. In DNA, the CDR3 is TGCAGCGTTGATGAAGGGGAGGGGACAGATACGCAGTATTTT.

This clonotype has a handful of counts. V and J are TRBV20-1 and TRBJ2-1, with D perhaps TRBD2 (6 bases). Germline V gene data show CDR1 as DFQATT and CDR2 as SNEGSKA (reference sequence). CDR3 length: 12 amino acids. This CDR3 reads CRGGRSYNEQFF. In DNA, the CDR3 is TGCAGGGGGGGACGGTCCTACAATGAGCAGTTCTTC.

At least ten counts were recorded for this clonotype. The chain couples TRBV6-5 to TRBJ1-6; possible D gene TRBD1, 5 bases. The CDR3 consists of 13 residues. CDR1 is MNHEY and CDR2 is SVGAGI in the germline V gene. The V end lost 2 bases, the J end lost 9 bases, and 8 bases lay between the germline ends. The CDR3, as DNA: TGTGCCAGCAGTTACGGAGGGGTTTCACCCCTCCACTTT. Its protein product is CASSYGGVSPLHF.